The clone carrying this TCR beta chain turned up a few times. The data originate from a study of sequential checkpoint blockade in melanoma. Study at large: Patients were randomized 1:1 to nivolumab-then-ipilimumab or ipilimumab-then-nivolumab first-line. Both treatment sequences were followed by maintenance nivolumab.

The V and J ends lost 5 bases and 2 bases, in that order; junction bases with no gene match: 7. The CDR3 is 16 residues long. Germline CDR1 and CDR2: SEHNR and FQNEAQ (reference sequence). Treatment reported: randomized to nivolumab then ipilimumab (arm A) or the reverse (arm B). PBMC sorting kept live CD3+CD8+ cells without CD19 or CD56. Produced via immunoSEQ multiplex PCR; TCRdb's table is partial and in-frame only. The sample has fewer than 15,000 clones; around 65% are singletons. The chain recombines TRBV7-9 with TRBJ2-7, with 12 bases that match TRBD1. Sequences were derived from CD8+ T cells sorted from blood (inferred from file names), sampled from a patient given nivolumab and ipilimumab in sequence. The receptor was derived from a human donor with melanoma. CDR3 protein: CASSARDRGPTYEQYF. The CDR3 DNA reads as TGTGCCAGCAGCGCCCGGGACAGGGGGCCCACCTACGAGCAGTACTTC.